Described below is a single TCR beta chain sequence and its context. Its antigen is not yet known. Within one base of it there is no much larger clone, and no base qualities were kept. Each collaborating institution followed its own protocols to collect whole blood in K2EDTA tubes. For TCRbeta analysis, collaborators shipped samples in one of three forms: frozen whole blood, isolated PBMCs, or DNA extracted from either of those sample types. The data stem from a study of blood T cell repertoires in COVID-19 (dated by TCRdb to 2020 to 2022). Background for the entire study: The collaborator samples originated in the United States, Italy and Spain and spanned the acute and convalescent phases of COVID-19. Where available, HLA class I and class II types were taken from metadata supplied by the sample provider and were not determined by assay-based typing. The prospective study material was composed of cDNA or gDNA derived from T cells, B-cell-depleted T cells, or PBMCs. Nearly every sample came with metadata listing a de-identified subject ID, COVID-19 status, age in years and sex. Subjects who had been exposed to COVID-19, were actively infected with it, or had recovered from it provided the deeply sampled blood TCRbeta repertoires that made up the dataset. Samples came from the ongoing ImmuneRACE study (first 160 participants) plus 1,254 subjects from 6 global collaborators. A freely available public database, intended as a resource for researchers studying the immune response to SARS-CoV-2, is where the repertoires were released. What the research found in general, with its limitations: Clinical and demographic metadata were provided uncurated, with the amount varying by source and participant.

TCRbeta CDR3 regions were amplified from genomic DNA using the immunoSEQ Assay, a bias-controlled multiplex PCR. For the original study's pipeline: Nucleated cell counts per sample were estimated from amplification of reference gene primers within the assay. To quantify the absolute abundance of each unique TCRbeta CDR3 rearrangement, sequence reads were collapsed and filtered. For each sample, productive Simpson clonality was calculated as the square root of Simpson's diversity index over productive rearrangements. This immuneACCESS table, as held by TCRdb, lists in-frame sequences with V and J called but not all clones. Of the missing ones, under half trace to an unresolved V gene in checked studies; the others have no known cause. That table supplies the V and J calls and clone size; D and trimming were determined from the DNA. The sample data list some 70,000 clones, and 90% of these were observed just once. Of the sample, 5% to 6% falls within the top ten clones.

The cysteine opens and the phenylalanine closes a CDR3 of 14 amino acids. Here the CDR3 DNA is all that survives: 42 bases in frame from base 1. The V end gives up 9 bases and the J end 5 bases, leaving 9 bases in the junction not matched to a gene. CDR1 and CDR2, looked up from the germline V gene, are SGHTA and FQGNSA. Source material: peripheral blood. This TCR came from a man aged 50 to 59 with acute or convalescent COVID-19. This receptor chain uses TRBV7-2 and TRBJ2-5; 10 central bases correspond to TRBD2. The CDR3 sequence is CASSLAGVGETQYF. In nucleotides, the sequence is TGTGCCAGTAGCCTAGCGGGAGTGGGGGAGACCCAGTACTTC.